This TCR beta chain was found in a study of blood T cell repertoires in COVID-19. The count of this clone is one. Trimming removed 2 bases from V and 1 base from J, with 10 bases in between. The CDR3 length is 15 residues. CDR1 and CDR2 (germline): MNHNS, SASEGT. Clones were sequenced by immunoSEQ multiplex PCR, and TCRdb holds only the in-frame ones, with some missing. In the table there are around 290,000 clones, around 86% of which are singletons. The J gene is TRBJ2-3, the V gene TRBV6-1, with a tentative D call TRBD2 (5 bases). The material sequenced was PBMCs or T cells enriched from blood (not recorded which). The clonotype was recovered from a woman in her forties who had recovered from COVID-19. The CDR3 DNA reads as TGTGCCAGCAGTGAAAGTGTTAGCGGCACAGATACGCAGTATTTT. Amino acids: CASSESVSGTDTQYF.